Shown below are 24 T cell receptor beta chains from a single sample sequenced in a study of cytomegalovirus exposure and HLA in healthy donors. This PCR relied on a set of 60 Vbeta primers and 13 Jbeta primers. TCRdb's table, derived via immunoSEQ multiplex PCR, lists solely in-frame clones and lacks some. Among roughly 120,000 clones listed, roughly three quarters were seen once. Source material: PBMCs. The receptors here all came from a man aged 25-45 years in good health and CMV-seropositive.

The chain carries TRBV2 and TRBJ1-2; D remains ambiguous. Germline loops: CDR1 SNHLY, CDR2 FYNNEI. This CDR3 is built from 13 residues. V lost 3 bases and J lost 3, with 8 bases in between. CDR3 loop: CASSEEAYYGYTF. The CDR3 nucleotides are TGTGCCAGCAGTGAGGAGGCTTACTATGGCTACACCTTC.

This clone was seen just once. The V call is TRBV28, the J call TRBJ1-5; tentative D call: TRBD1 (6 bases). This CDR3 comprises 14 residues. V lost 5 bases to trimming and J lost 9 bases, with 17 bases between them. CDR1 and CDR2 from the germline V gene are MDHEN and SYDVKM. In DNA form, the CDR3 reads TGTGCCAGCAGTCTACAGGGTGCAATCACGCCCCAGCATTTT. Its protein is CASSLQGAITPQHF.

The chain couples TRBV20-1 to TRBJ2-5; no firm D call. The better agreement between TRBJ2-7 and the DNA end casts doubt on the J call. The CDR3 has 11 amino acids. Germline CDR1 reads DFQATT; CDR2 reads SNEGSKA (reference sequence). CDR3 DNA sequence: TGCCCCCAGATCAACAACTACGAGCAGTACTTC. Translation: CPQINNYEQYF.

The chain combines TRBV7-8 with TRBJ2-3, with a weak D call TRBD2 (6 bases). The CDR3 has 17 amino acids. Trimming took 0 bases from V and 4 from J, leaving 17 bases between them. In germline, CDR1 is SGHVS, CDR2 FQNEAQ. This chain's CDR3 is CASSLAQTGEIPDTQYF. The CDR3 region has the DNA TGTGCCAGCAGCTTAGCGCAAACGGGGGAGATACCAGATACGCAGTATTTT.

The chain recombines TRBV5-1 with TRBJ2-1; no firm D call. Between the trimmed V and J ends, which lost 5 bases and 0 bases, there was a span of 12 bases. This CDR3 spans 15 amino acids. Germline CDR1 SGHRS, CDR2 YFSETQ. CDR3 nucleotide sequence: TGCGCCAGCAGTCCATCTTCGAGCTCCTACAATGAGCAGTTCTTC. Translating it yields CASSPSSSSYNEQFF.

The chain is built from TRBV11-2 and TRBJ2-5; 8 bases agree with TRBD2. V trimming: 6 bases; J trimming: 5 bases; junction bases outside the gene matches: 2. The germline V gene encodes CDR1 SGHAT and CDR2 FQNNGV. The CDR3 has 12 amino acids. This CDR3 reads CASSSGVETQYF. CDR3 sequence (DNA): TGTGCCAGCAGTAGCGGGGTTGAGACCCAGTACTTC.

The genes are TRBV28 and TRBJ2-7; perhaps TRBD2 as D (5 bases). The ends were cut back, 6 bases at V and 4 bases at J, with 10 bases in the middle. Germline assignment: CDR1 MDHEN and CDR2 SYDVKM. CDR3 length: 12 residues. The CDR3 nucleotides are TGTGCCAGCAGCCCCCCGGGGTACGAGCAGTACTTC. This translates into CASSPPGYEQYF.

V and J are TRBV11-2 and TRBJ1-1; maybe TRBD1 (5 bases). Germline V lookup: CDR1 SGHAT, CDR2 FQNNGV. This CDR3 contains 13 residues. The germline V and J ends were trimmed by 8 bases and 5 bases, with 15 bases remaining between them. The CDR3 spells CASGGDGWTEAFF. The CDR3 DNA reads as TGTGCCAGCGGGGGGGACGGTTGGACTGAAGCTTTCTTT.

The rearrangement uses TRBV7-9 and TRBJ1-1, with TRBD1 as a possible D gene (5 bases). This CDR3 has 13 amino acids. Trimming took 1 base from V and 11 from J, leaving 14 bases between them. Germline lookup yields CDR1 SEHNR and CDR2 FQNEAQ (reference sequence). The CDR3 DNA reads TGTGCCAGCAGCTTAGAAGAGGGAGGGACGGCTTTCTTT. This codes for CASSLEEGGTAFF.

This chain uses TRBV7-2 with TRBJ2-1; D unresolved. V was cut by 10 bases and J by 1 base, with 11 bases left in between. The germline CDR1 and CDR2 sequences are SGHTA and FQGNSA. CDR3 size: 13 residues. The CDR3 loop is CAIRHRSYNEQFF. The DNA for the CDR3 is TGTGCCATTAGACACAGATCCTACAATGAGCAGTTCTTC. The full variable domain, its missing parts supplied by reference TRBV7-2 and TRBJ2-1, is GAGVSQSPSNKVTEKGKDVELRCDPISGHTALYWYRQSLGQGLEFLIYFQGNSAPDKSGLPSDRFSAERTGGSVSTLTIQRTQQEDSAVYLCAIRHRSYNEQFFGPGTRLTVL.

This clone was observed a few times. The CDR3 DNA is TGTGCCAGCAGCTTATACCAGGGGGACACTGAAGCTTTCTTT. This gives the protein CASSLYQGDTEAFF. The chain recombines TRBV7-9 with TRBJ1-1; 7 bases agree with TRBD1. This CDR3 has 14 residues. The ends lost 2 bases at V and 3 bases at J; junction bases unmatched: 3. Germline V gene data show CDR1 as SEHNR and CDR2 as FQNEAQ (reference sequence).

J is TRBJ1-1 and V is TRBV5-4, with TRBD1 matching over 10 bases. The CDR3 runs to 17 residues. Germline loops: CDR1 SGHNT, CDR2 YYREEE (reference sequence). J was trimmed by 4 bases and V by 4 bases; bases with no gene match: 13. The CDR3 bases are TGTGCCAGCAGCCTACGCCCGACAGGGGGCGGGGTCACTGAAGCTTTCTTT. This sequence encodes CASSLRPTGGGVTEAFF. The full variable domain, in which reference TRBV5-4 and TRBJ1-1 provide the parts outside the CDR3, is ETGVTQSPTHLIKTRGQQVTLRCSSQSGHNTVSWYQQALGQGPQFIFQYYREEENGRGNFPPRFSGLQFPNYSSELNVNALELDDSALYLCASSLRPTGGGVTEAFFGQGTRLTVV.

V gene TRBV27 combines with J gene TRBJ2-2; D is unresolved. The CDR3 runs 15 residues. Germline assignment: CDR1 MNHEY and CDR2 SMNVEV (reference sequence). Trimming pared 3 bases from V and 1 base from J, leaving 9 bases between. CDR3 in amino acids: CASSLRIGNTGELFF. The CDR3 DNA follows: TGTGCCAGCAGTTTGCGAATTGGGAACACCGGGGAGCTGTTTTTT.

This chain connects TRBV4-3 to TRBJ2-1; 7 bases are shared with TRBD2. The CDR3 loop spans 20 amino acids. V shed 0 bases and J 1 base; nucleotides not matched to a gene: 15. Germline V gene sequence: CDR1 LGHNA, CDR2 YSLEER. This CDR3 reads CASSQDRALALTLSYNEQFF. The DNA for the CDR3 is TGCGCCAGCAGCCAAGATCGAGCACTAGCGCTAACCTTATCCTACAATGAGCAGTTCTTC.

The rearrangement uses TRBV11-2 and TRBJ2-7, with 7 bases lining up with TRBD2. Germline V gene data show CDR1 as SGHAT and CDR2 as FQNNGV. The length of the CDR3 is 13 residues. CDR3 nucleotide sequence: TGTGCTTCCAGCGGGGCGGGGGCCTACGAGCAGTACTTC. Its protein product is CASSGAGAYEQYF.

The chain is built from TRBV7-8 and TRBJ2-1; TRBD2 matches 12 bases. This CDR3 comprises 15 residues. Trimming removed 2 bases from V and 10 bases from J; junction bases left unmatched: 6. Germline V gene sequence: CDR1 SGHVS, CDR2 FQNEAQ. CDR3 loop: CASSLWLAGGNEQFF. The CDR3 DNA is TGTGCCAGCAGCTTATGGCTAGCGGGGGGGAACGAGCAGTTCTTC.

The chain joins TRBV7-2 to TRBJ2-5; the D is unclear. CDR1 SGHTA and CDR2 FQGNSA come from the germline V gene. The V and J ends lost 5 bases and 6 bases respectively, with 10 bases between them. The CDR3 totals 12 residues. As DNA, the CDR3 is TGTGCCAGCAGCCCTATTCCCCAGACCCAGTACTTC. It yields the protein CASSPIPQTQYF.

The chain has TRBV6-5 and TRBJ2-1; a possible D gene is TRBD1 (6 bases). CDR1 MNHEY and CDR2 SVGAGI come from the germline V gene. Trimming took off 3 bases at V and 6 bases at J, with 9 bases between the two ends. The CDR3 is made up of 13 amino acids. The CDR3 nucleotides read TGTGCCAGCAGTTATACCAGGGGCAATGAGCAGTTCTTC. This codes for CASSYTRGNEQFF.

In the case of this clone: Other DNA sequences in the sample encode the same CDR3. The V call is TRBV9, the J call TRBJ2-5; 8 positions match TRBD2. The V segment lost 4 bases and the J segment 2 bases; nucleotides outside the gene matches: 4. The CDR3 covers 14 residues. Germline V gene lookup returns CDR1 SGDLS and CDR2 YYNGEE. The CDR3: CASSPGGAQETQYF. The CDR3 nucleotides are TGTGCCAGCAGCCCGGGGGGGGCACAAGAGACCCAGTACTTC.

The chain recombines TRBV7-3 with TRBJ2-6; no clear D. CDR3 length equals 15 residues. V was pared by 6 bases and J by 2 bases, with 11 bases between. CDR1 SGHTA and CDR2 FQGTGA come from the germline V gene. For the CDR3, the DNA is TGTGCCAGCAGTCAACGGGTAACTGGGGCCAACGTCCTGACTTTC. This sequence encodes CASSQRVTGANVLTF.

V gene TRBV12-2 combines with J gene TRBJ2-7; the D call in the table, TRBD2, was not verified against the DNA. TRBV12-2 corresponds to a pseudogene. CDR3 size: 19 residues. CDR3 sequence reads: CASRLAPSLLAGRAYEQYF. CDR3 DNA: TGTGCAAGTCGCTTAGCGCCGAGTTTACTAGCGGGCCGTGCCTACGAGCAGTACTTC.

Notes on this clone: In this CDR3 the conserved last residue, phenylalanine or tryptophan, is missing, so a read error is likely. DNA for the CDR3: TGTGCCAGCGTTTCTGGACAGAACTTCTATGGCTACACCCTC. It is translated as CASVSGQNFYGYTL. The rearrangement uses TRBV6-6 and TRBJ1-2, with D possibly TRBD1 on 6 matching bases. V was cut by 8 bases and J by 4 bases, with 17 bases left in between. The CDR3 is 14 residues long. Germline CDR1 is MNHNY and CDR2 is SVGAGI (reference sequence).

A note on this clone: Other nucleotide sequences from this sample produce the same CDR3. The rearrangement uses TRBV5-1 and TRBJ1-4, with 8 bases lining up with TRBD1. V was pared by 5 bases and J by 7 bases, with 7 bases of the junction left unmatched. Looked up from germline, CDR1 is SGHRS and CDR2 is YFSETQ. The CDR3 consists of 14 residues. The CDR3 nucleotides read TGCGCCAGCAGTCTCGGACAGGGAGGTGAAAAACTGTTTTTT. Encoded protein: CASSLGQGGEKLFF.

V usage is TRBV29-1 and J usage is TRBJ1-1; D is possibly TRBD1 (6 bases). The CDR3 contains 13 residues. V lost 7 bases and J 1 base, leaving 13 bases between the germline ends. Germline CDR1 is SQVTM and CDR2 is ANQGSEA. The CDR3 DNA reads as TGCAGCGGTGGTCAGGGGCCGAACACTGAAGCTTTCTTT. It is translated as CSGGQGPNTEAFF.